Following are 18 T cell receptor beta chains from one sample sequenced in a study of blood T cell repertoires in COVID-19. The assay was immunoSEQ multiplex PCR, and TCRdb's table has in-frame clones only and misses some. The table includes roughly 150,000 clones, 70% to 90% detected once. The sequenced sample consisted of peripheral blood. The receptors were gathered from a woman aged 55-69 years with COVID-19, enrolled during active disease.

The V and J genes are TRBV4-1 and TRBJ1-2; 7 bases are shared with TRBD1. This CDR3 contains 11 residues. The germline V gene has CDR1 MGHRA and CDR2 YSYEKL. V trimming: 4 bases; J trimming: 10 bases; junction bases outside the gene matches: 3. DNA for the CDR3: TGCGCCAGCAGCCCCGGGACAGTCTACACCTTC. Translating it yields CASSPGTVYTF.

V and J are TRBV29-1 and TRBJ1-2; D remains ambiguous. Germline assignment: CDR1 SQVTM and CDR2 ANQGSEA. There are 13 residues in the CDR3. The ends were cut back, 6 bases at V and 1 base at J, with 12 bases in the middle. CDR3: CSVTAGSNYGYTF. CDR3 in DNA: TGCAGCGTCACGGCGGGGAGTAACTATGGCTACACCTTC.

The chain carries TRBV7-9 and TRBJ1-2, with TRBD1 as a possible D gene (5 bases). Germline CDR1 SEHNR, CDR2 FQNEAQ (reference sequence). The CDR3 is 12 amino acids. The germline V and J ends were trimmed by 0 bases and 10 bases, with 9 bases remaining between them. The CDR3 DNA reads TGTGCCAGCAGCTTAGCCAGGGAAAACTACACCTTC. Protein sequence: CASSLARENYTF.

V gene TRBV7-8 combines with J gene TRBJ1-5, with TRBD1 matching 8 bases. V was pared by 1 base and J by 4 bases, with 3 bases of the junction left unmatched. CDR1 and CDR2 (germline): SGHVS, FQNEAQ. CDR3 size: 15 residues. The CDR3 spells CASSLGTGPNQPQHF. Written as DNA, the CDR3 is TGTGCCAGCAGCTTAGGGACAGGGCCGAATCAGCCCCAGCATTTT. Drawing the rest from reference TRBV7-8 and TRBJ1-5, the complete variable domain is GAGVSQSPRYKVAKRGQDVALRCDPISGHVSLFWYQQALGQGPEFLTYFQNEAQLDKSGLPSDRFFAERPEGSVSTLKIQRTQQEDSAVYLCASSLGTGPNQPQHFGDGTRLSIL.

The chain couples TRBV2 to TRBJ1-5, with D maybe TRBD1 (6 bases). Trimming pared 6 bases from V and 0 bases from J, leaving 12 bases between. Germline CDR1 SNHLY, CDR2 FYNNEI. This CDR3 region has 15 residues. The CDR3 is CASRRYRDSNQPQHF. DNA for the CDR3: TGTGCCAGCAGGAGATACAGGGATAGCAATCAGCCCCAGCATTTT.

For the CDR3, the DNA is TGTGCCAGCAGCTTAGACGGGACAGGGGACACTGAAGCTTTCTTT. Encoded protein: CASSLDGTGDTEAFF. This chain connects TRBV11-3 to TRBJ1-1, with 10 bases matching TRBD1. The J segment lost 3 bases and the V segment lost 0 bases, leaving 1 base of the junction unmatched. Germline lookup yields CDR1 SGHNT and CDR2 YENEEA. The CDR3 length is 15 residues.

The chain links TRBV2 to TRBJ2-3; tentative D call: TRBD2 (6 bases). Germline CDR1 reads SNHLY; CDR2 reads FYNNEI. The germline V and J ends were trimmed by 6 bases and 4 bases, with 11 bases remaining between them. The CDR3 spans 13 residues. The CDR3 here is CASSGGMADTQYF. CDR3 DNA sequence: TGTGCCAGCAGCGGGGGAATGGCAGATACGCAGTATTTT.

V usage is TRBV20-1 and J usage is TRBJ2-7; 7 nucleotides match TRBD1. The trim removed 6 bases at V and 3 bases at J, leaving 2 bases unmatched. Per germline, CDR1 DFQATT and CDR2 SNEGSKA (reference sequence). There are 11 residues in the CDR3. CDR3 sequence: CSARTGYEQYF. The CDR3 nucleotides are TGCAGTGCGAGGACAGGCTACGAGCAGTACTTC.

In this sample, this clone turned up once. V is TRBV18 and J is TRBJ1-1; D call uncertain. The CDR3 consists of 15 residues. Germline CDR1 and CDR2: KGHSH and LQKENI. V lost 6 bases to trimming and J lost 0 bases, with 14 bases between them. The CDR3 reads CASSPAEGVNTEAFF. CDR3 sequence (DNA): TGTGCCAGCTCCCCGGCCGAGGGCGTGAACACTGAAGCTTTCTTT.

CDR3 amino acids: CASSVTTSGGAETQYF. For the CDR3, the DNA is TGTGCCAGTAGTGTTACGACTAGCGGGGGGGCAGAGACCCAGTACTTC. The chain couples TRBV19 to TRBJ2-5, with 14 bases fitting TRBD2. The CDR3 covers 16 residues. V gave up 5 bases and J gave up 4 bases; unmatched junction bases: 6. Germline V CDR1 and CDR2: LNHDA, SQIVND (reference sequence). Using reference TRBV19 and TRBJ2-5 for the parts outside the CDR3, the full variable domain is DGGITQSPKYLFRKEGQNVTLSCEQNLNHDAMYWYRQDPGQGLRLIYYSQIVNDFQKGDIAEGYSVSREKKESFPLTVTSAQKNPTAFYLCASSVTTSGGAETQYFGPGTRLLVL.

The rearrangement joins TRBV7-8 to TRBJ1-2, with D unresolved. CDR3 length: 15 residues. Trimming took 4 bases from V and 4 from J, leaving 16 bases between them. Germline CDR1 reads SGHVS; CDR2 reads FQNEAQ. Here the CDR3 reads CASSSNVEDPYGYTF. The DNA for the CDR3 is TGTGCCAGCAGCTCTAATGTGGAGGACCCCTATGGCTACACCTTC.

This clone showed up just once. The V and J genes are TRBV27 and TRBJ2-4; tentatively, D is TRBD2 (6 bases). This CDR3 spans 15 amino acids. Between the trimmed V and J ends, which lost 6 bases and 7 bases, there was a span of 19 bases. CDR1 and CDR2 from the germline V gene are MNHEY and SMNVEV (reference sequence). Here the CDR3 reads CASRRDSALANIQYF. In DNA, the CDR3 is TGTGCCAGCAGACGGGACTCAGCTTTGGCGAACATTCAGTACTTC.

The chain employs TRBV29-1 and TRBJ1-2; a weak D match, TRBD1 (6 bases). The V gene's germline CDR1 is SQVTM and CDR2 ANQGSEA. This CDR3 comprises 15 residues. Trimming pared 2 bases from V and 8 bases from J, leaving 21 bases between. Here the CDR3 reads CSVEILGAVEKGYTF. The CDR3 DNA sequence: TGCAGCGTTGAAATTCTGGGGGCGGTGGAGAAGGGCTACACCTTC.

The table lists this clone with a count of one. The rearrangement uses TRBV25-1 and TRBJ1-2, with D hard to call. The CDR3 length is 10 residues. CDR1 MGHDK and CDR2 SYGVNS come from the germline V gene. Trimming left V 8 bases short and J 5 bases short, with 6 bases between. Here the CDR3 reads CASFGYGYTF. The CDR3 bases are TGTGCCAGCTTCGGGTATGGCTACACCTTC.

The chain uses TRBV29-1 and TRBJ2-6, with TRBD1 matching over 10 bases. Losses at the gene ends were 6 bases for V and 2 bases for J; bases not matched to a gene: 7. CDR3 length: 16 residues. Germline V lookup: CDR1 SQVTM, CDR2 ANQGSEA. This CDR3 reads CSVDIGQGAGANVLTF. The CDR3 DNA is TGCAGCGTCGATATAGGACAGGGGGCTGGGGCCAACGTCCTGACTTTC.

V usage is TRBV6-5 and J usage is TRBJ1-3; D not resolved. The length of the CDR3 is 15 residues. Germline V gene lookup returns CDR1 MNHEY and CDR2 SVGAGI. V was cut by 6 bases and J by 0 bases, with 12 bases left in between. CDR3 coding DNA: TGTGCCAGCAGCCGGCAGGTACTCTCTGGAAACACCATATATTTT. Translated, it gives CASSRQVLSGNTIYF.

A remark on this clone: The same CDR3 is also encoded by other DNA sequences in this sample. The chain uses TRBV6-5 and TRBJ2-7; perhaps TRBD2 as D (5 bases). The V end lost 6 bases, the J end lost 3 bases, and 15 bases lay between the germline ends. CDR1 and CDR2 (germline): MNHEY, SVGAGI. The CDR3 is made up of 14 amino acids. The CDR3, as DNA: TGTGCCAGCAGGTTAGCGCAGAGGGTCTACGAGCAGTACTTC. Its protein product is CASRLAQRVYEQYF.

The V gene is TRBV30, the J gene TRBJ2-7; weak D call: TRBD2 (6 bases). The CDR3 length is 14 residues. The germline V and J ends were trimmed by 0 bases and 3 bases, with 12 bases remaining between them. The germline V gene has CDR1 GTSNPN and CDR2 SVGIG (reference sequence). As DNA, the CDR3 is TGTGCCTGGAGTGTAGGAGGGGTGAGCTACGAGCAGTACGTC. Residues: CAWSVGGVSYEQYV.